This T cell receptor (beta chain) comes out of a study of CD8 T cells in ankylosing spondylitis (dated 2017 in TCRdb). Notes on the research overall: T cell receptor beta repertoires were profiled in healthy donors and ankylosing spondylitis patients so that disease-linked TCR variants could be found. The full study cohort comprised about 23 ankylosing spondylitis patients and about 110 healthy donors. Peripheral blood was sampled, and synovial fluid was also collected from ankylosing spondylitis patients.

The run used an Illumina HiSeq 2500. Quantitative 5'-RACE with molecular barcodes was the method used to prepare the TCR beta libraries. The authors processed their data as follows. To identify disease-linked TCR variants, a new computational method was used, one built on a probabilistic model of VDJ rearrangement. In TCRdb, the public reads were trimmed at Q25 with fastp and aligned with MiXCR, with productive beta chains retained. One record per CDR3 amino acid sequence lists the most common genes and DNA. The V and J calls here are based on TCRdb, not the publication. In this sample the table shows approximately 220,000 distinct CDR3 sequences, about 18% of which occur a single time. The top ten clonotypes cover about 44% of the sample. On this clonotype itself: Its target antigen remains unknown. Base qualities were left out, and no much larger clone turns up one base away.

In the germline V gene (reference sequence), CDR1 corresponds to LNHDA and CDR2 to SQIVND. Taken from cysteine to phenylalanine, the CDR3 has 15 residues. Only the CDR3 region is kept as DNA, spanning 45 bases read in frame from base 1. Unmatched junction bases come to 5, with V trimmed by 3 bases and J by 3 bases. Overall results and qualifications from the work: A TCR beta motif made up of several highly homologous amino acid variants appeared to be characteristic of blood from ankylosing spondylitis patients. The disease-linked clones were reported to be significantly enriched in matched synovial fluid samples from ankylosing spondylitis patients. A CD8+ phenotype was shown by the disease-linked clones, which were found at relatively low frequencies in peripheral blood. Some motif variants were previously reported in synovial fluid and blood of reactive arthritis patients, suggesting common disease-initiation mechanisms.

Here the chain combines TRBV19 and TRBJ2-7; 10 bases in between match TRBD1. Sample: blood, either unsorted or a sorted T cell fraction (not recorded which). The origin of this receptor is a male donor with ankylosing spondylitis. CDR3 protein: CASSIGGQGIYEQYF. The DNA is as follows: TGTGCCAGTAGTATCGGGGGACAGGGGATCTACGAGCAGTACTTC. Here the CDR3 is joined to the reference TRBV19 and TRBJ2-7 genes, and the full variable domain is: DGGITQSPKYLFRKEGQNVTLSCEQNLNHDAMYWYRQDPGQGLRLIYYSQIVNDFQKGDIAEGYSVSREKKESFPLTVTSAQKNPTAFYLCASSIGGQGIYEQYFGPGTRLTVT.